The 16 T cell receptor beta chains presented below share a single source sample, sequenced in a study of long-term antiretroviral therapy in people with HIV (dated by TCRdb to between 2021 and 2024). Sequencing of the TRB variable region was done with the immunoSEQ hsTCRB v3.0 assay at survey level resolution. TCRdb retrieved this table from immuneACCESS and kept in-frame rearrangements only. Not all clones are present; in checked studies, unresolved V genes account for under half, and no reason is known for the remainder. A total of fewer than 20,000 clones appear in this sample, under 85% of them only once. Roughly 15% of the sample is taken by the ten largest. The source material was unsorted PBMCs, sampled 0.3 years after starting antiretroviral therapy. These receptors all stem from a woman in her forties or fifties with HIV.

The rearrangement links TRBV6-1 to TRBJ1-2, with D tentatively TRBD1 (5 bases). With 6 bases removed from V and 4 bases from J, the gap between germline ends came to 15 bases. The CDR3 runs 14 residues. CDR1 and CDR2 (germline): MNHNS, SASEGT. CDR3 in DNA: TGTGCCAGCAGGTCGACAGAGTCGTTCTATGGCTACACCTTC. This codes for CASRSTESFYGYTF.

This clone was detected a few times. V is TRBV19 and J is TRBJ1-1; D gene uncertain. This CDR3 comprises 16 residues. Germline-derived CDR1 and CDR2 are LNHDA and SQIVND (reference sequence). V lost 7 bases, J lost 7 bases, and 25 bases lay in between. The CDR3 DNA follows: TGTGCCAGTAAGGAGTATGGGGTTGGGCAGGATTTTGAAGCTTTCTTT. The encoded protein is CASKEYGVGQDFEAFF. The complete variable domain, with remaining parts taken from reference TRBV19 and TRBJ1-1, reads DGGITQSPKYLFRKEGQNVTLSCEQNLNHDAMYWYRQDPGQGLRLIYYSQIVNDFQKGDIAEGYSVSREKKESFPLTVTSAQKNPTAFYLCASKEYGVGQDFEAFFGQGTRLTVV.

J is TRBJ1-1 and V is TRBV4-1; D not resolved. The CDR3 extends over 13 amino acids. V was shortened by 3 bases and J by 1 base, with 6 bases between the two germline ends. CDR1 and CDR2 from the germline V gene are MGHRA and YSYEKL. CDR3 residues: CASSHVGNTEAFF. DNA for the CDR3: TGCGCCAGCAGCCACGTCGGGAACACTGAAGCTTTCTTT.

The chain is built from TRBV6-4 and TRBJ2-2; possibly TRBD1 for D (5 bases). V was trimmed by 6 bases and J by 3 bases, leaving 14 bases between them. The germline CDR1 and CDR2 sequences are MRHNA and SNTAGT. This CDR3 has 15 amino acids. CDR3: CASRPIRVYTGELFF. CDR3 DNA sequence: TGTGCCAGCAGGCCGATCAGGGTTTACACCGGGGAGCTGTTTTTT.

This sequence joins TRBV5-1 and TRBJ1-1; D is uncertain. The CDR3 covers 12 residues. The V and J ends lost 4 bases and 4 bases respectively, with 8 bases between them. Per the germline V gene, CDR1 is SGHRS and CDR2 is YFSETQ. CDR3 nucleotide sequence: TGCGCCAGCAGCCTATCGGGCACTGAAGCTTTCTTT. This codes for CASSLSGTEAFF.

The rearrangement joins TRBV7-2 to TRBJ2-7, with 7 nucleotides matching TRBD1. The V gene end was trimmed by 5 bases and the J gene end by 3 bases; junction bases not matched to a gene: 4. The CDR3 sequence is 13 residues long. Germline assignment: CDR1 SGHTA and CDR2 FQGNSA. CDR3 sequence: CASSPRQGYEQYF. For the CDR3, the DNA is TGTGCCAGCAGCCCCAGACAGGGCTACGAGCAGTACTTC.

V is TRBV6-1 and J is TRBJ1-5, with TRBD1 matching over 7 bases. The J segment lost 4 bases and the V segment lost 1 base, leaving 10 bases of the junction unmatched. The CDR3 is made up of 17 amino acids. Germline V gives CDR1 MNHNS, CDR2 SASEGT. CDR3 nucleotide sequence: TGTGCCAGCAGTGAAGGGTGGGACAGCACCCGTAATCAGCCCCAGCATTTT. Its protein is CASSEGWDSTRNQPQHF.

V and J are TRBV27 and TRBJ2-7; 9 bases are shared with TRBD1. In germline, CDR1 is MNHEY, CDR2 SMNVEV (reference sequence). The junction had 15 bases not matched to a gene; V was cut back by 7 bases and J by 2 bases. The CDR3 extends over 17 amino acids. In nucleotides, the CDR3 is TGTGCCAGCATTTCCTACAGGGGGACAGGGTTCACCTACGAGCAGTACTTC. It is translated as CASISYRGTGFTYEQYF.

The chain couples TRBV5-6 to TRBJ2-6, with 7 bases lining up with TRBD1. After removal of 4 bases from V and 2 bases from J, the junction contained 9 bases not matched to a gene. CDR1 SGHDT and CDR2 YYEEEE come from the germline V gene. The CDR3 is 17 residues long. The CDR3 region has the DNA TGTGCCAGCAGCACCCGGGACAGCAATACTGGGGCCAACGTCCTGACTTTC. Translating gives CASSTRDSNTGANVLTF.

This rearrangement joins TRBV2 to TRBJ1-1, with D possibly matching TRBD1 (6 bases). This CDR3 is built from 15 residues. Germline lookup yields CDR1 SNHLY and CDR2 FYNNEI. V was cut by 4 bases and J by 6 bases, with 18 bases left in between. DNA for the CDR3: TGTGCCAGCAGTGGAGACAGGTGGGGATCCGCTGAAGCTTTCTTT. Its translation is CASSGDRWGSAEAFF. Full variable domain (missing parts from reference TRBV2 and TRBJ1-1): EPEVTQTPSHQVTQMGQEVILRCVPISNHLYFYWYRQILGQKVEFLVSFYNNEISEKSEIFDDQFSVERPDGSNFTLKIRSTKLEDSAMYFCASSGDRWGSAEAFFGQGTRLTVV.

A remark on this clone: Germline is not matched at one junction end, which may reflect a read error. The chain links TRBV27 to TRBJ2-3; 8 bases agree with TRBD2. The germline V gene has CDR1 MNHEY and CDR2 SMNVEV (reference sequence). The CDR3 covers 16 residues. The CDR3 DNA sequence: TGTGCCAGCAGTCCCCGGGGGGGGGCCCCCACAGCTACGCAGTATTTT. Amino acid sequence: CASSPRGGAPTATQYF.

The chain joins TRBV19 to TRBJ2-1; the match to TRBD1 covers 7 bases. The length of the CDR3 is 15 residues. V was clipped by 10 bases and J by 0 bases; unmatched bases: 9. In germline, CDR1 is LNHDA, CDR2 SQIVND (reference sequence). CDR3 in amino acids: CATREQGSSYNEQFF. The CDR3 coding sequence is TGTGCCACTAGAGAACAGGGGAGCTCCTACAATGAGCAGTTCTTC.

The rearrangement uses TRBV15 and TRBJ2-5, with a tentative D call TRBD1 (5 bases). The CDR3 is made up of 13 amino acids. Germline loops: CDR1 LNHNV, CDR2 YYDKDF (reference sequence). Trimming took off 8 bases at V and 5 bases at J, with 15 bases between the two ends. The CDR3, as DNA: TGTGCCACCCAACAGGCCTTGGAGGAGACCCAGTACTTC. This translates into CATQQALEETQYF.

The chain uses TRBV5-1 and TRBJ2-5; D ambiguous. The CDR3 contains 16 residues. V shed 3 bases and J shed 1 base, with 16 bases lying between them. The germline V gene has CDR1 SGHRS and CDR2 YFSETQ. The CDR3 bases are TGCGCCAGCAGCTCACATGTTATTACGGTCCAAGAGACCCAGTACTTC. Its protein product is CASSSHVITVQETQYF. Based on the CDR3 plus reference TRBV5-1 and TRBJ2-5, the full variable domain is KAGVTQTPRYLIKTRGQQVTLSCSPISGHRSVSWYQQTPGQGLQFLFEYFSETQRNKGNFPGRFSGRQFSNSRSEMNVSTLELGDSALYLCASSSHVITVQETQYFGPGTRLLVL.

The chain joins TRBV10-3 to TRBJ1-1; D possibly corresponds to TRBD1 (6 bases). CDR1 is ENHRY and CDR2 is SYGVKD in the germline V gene. V dropped 3 bases and J dropped 4 bases, with 15 bases sitting between them. The CDR3 has 15 residues. CDR3 region: CAISEEGLGATEAFF. In DNA form, the CDR3 reads TGTGCCATCAGTGAAGAGGGACTGGGGGCCACTGAAGCTTTCTTT.

This clone was seen only a few times. The chain carries TRBV6-5 and TRBJ2-7, with 11 positions matching TRBD2. With 2 bases clipped from V and 4 bases from J, the junction kept 4 bases outside the gene matches. This CDR3 contains 15 residues. Germline V gene data show CDR1 as MNHEY and CDR2 as SVGAGI. CDR3 sequence reads: CASSYGASGGYEQYF. For the CDR3, the DNA is TGTGCCAGCAGTTACGGGGCTAGCGGGGGGTACGAGCAGTACTTC.